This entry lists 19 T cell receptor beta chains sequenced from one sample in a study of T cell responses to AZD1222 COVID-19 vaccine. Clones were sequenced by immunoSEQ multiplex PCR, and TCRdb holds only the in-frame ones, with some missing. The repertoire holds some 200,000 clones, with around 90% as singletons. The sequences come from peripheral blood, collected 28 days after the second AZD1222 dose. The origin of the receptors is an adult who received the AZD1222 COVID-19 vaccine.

CDR3 sequence (DNA): TGTGCCAGCAGCCCGGGGACTAGCGGGAGATACATTCAGTACTTC. This encodes CASSPGTSGRYIQYF. The V call is TRBV7-2, the J call TRBJ2-4, with 14 positions matching TRBD2. V shed 5 bases, J shed 8 bases, and the junction held 5 bases outside the gene matches. CDR3 size: 15 residues. In germline, CDR1 is SGHTA, CDR2 FQGNSA.

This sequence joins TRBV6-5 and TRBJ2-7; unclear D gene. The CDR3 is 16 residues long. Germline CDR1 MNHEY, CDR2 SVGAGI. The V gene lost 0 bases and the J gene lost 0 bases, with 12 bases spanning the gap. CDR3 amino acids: CASSYSDAARSYEQYF. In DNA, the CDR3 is TGTGCCAGCAGTTACTCGGATGCGGCGCGCTCCTACGAGCAGTACTTC.

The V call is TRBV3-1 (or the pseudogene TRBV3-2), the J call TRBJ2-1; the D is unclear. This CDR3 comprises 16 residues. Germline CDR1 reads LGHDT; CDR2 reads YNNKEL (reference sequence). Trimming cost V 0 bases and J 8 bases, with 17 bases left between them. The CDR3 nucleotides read TGTGCCAGCAGCCAAGATGGCACAGTTCTCTGGGATGAGCAGTTCTTC. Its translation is CASSQDGTVLWDEQFF.

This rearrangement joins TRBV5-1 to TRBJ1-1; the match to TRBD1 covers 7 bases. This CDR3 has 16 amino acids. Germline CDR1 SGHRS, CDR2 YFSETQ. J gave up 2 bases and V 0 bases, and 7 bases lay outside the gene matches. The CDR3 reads CASSLVTGWGNTEAFF. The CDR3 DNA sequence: TGCGCCAGCAGCTTGGTGACAGGGTGGGGTAACACTGAAGCTTTCTTT.

This CDR3 reads CASSLGGGPTYEQYF. The DNA of the CDR3 is TGTGCCAGCAGCTTAGGAGGGGGACCAACCTACGAGCAGTACTTC. The chain links TRBV7-2 to TRBJ2-7; TRBD1 is a possible D gene (6 bases). V was cut by 1 base and J by 2 bases, with 12 bases left in between. Looked up from germline, CDR1 is SGHTA and CDR2 is FQGNSA. This CDR3 region has 15 residues.

The DNA for the CDR3 is TGTGCCACCAGTGATTCTACAGGGAGGACTAAAGGAAGCAATCAGCCCCAGCATTTT. This sequence encodes CATSDSTGRTKGSNQPQHF. J is TRBJ1-5 and V is TRBV24-1, with D possibly being TRBD1 (6 bases). This CDR3 is built from 19 residues. The ends were cut back, 2 bases at V and 1 base at J, with 20 bases in the middle. Germline CDR1 and CDR2: KGHDR and SFDVKD.

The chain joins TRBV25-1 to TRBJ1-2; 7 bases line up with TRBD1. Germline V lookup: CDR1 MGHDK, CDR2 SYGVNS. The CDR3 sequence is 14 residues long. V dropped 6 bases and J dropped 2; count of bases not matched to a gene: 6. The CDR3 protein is CASRKTGANYGYTF. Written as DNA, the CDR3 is TGTGCCAGCAGGAAAACAGGGGCGAACTATGGCTACACCTTC.

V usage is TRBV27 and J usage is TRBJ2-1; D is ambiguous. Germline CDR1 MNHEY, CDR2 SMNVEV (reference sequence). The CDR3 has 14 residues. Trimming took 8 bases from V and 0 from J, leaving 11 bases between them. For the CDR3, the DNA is TGTGCCAGCTCTGGCCTTAGCTCCTACAATGAGCAGTTCTTC. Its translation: CASSGLSSYNEQFF.

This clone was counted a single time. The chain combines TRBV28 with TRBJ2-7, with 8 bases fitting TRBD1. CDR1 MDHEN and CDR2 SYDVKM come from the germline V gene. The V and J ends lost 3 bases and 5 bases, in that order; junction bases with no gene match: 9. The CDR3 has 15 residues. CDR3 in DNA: TGTGCCAGCAGTTTCTGGGGGCAGGGGGCGGACGAGCAGTACTTC. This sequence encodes CASSFWGQGADEQYF. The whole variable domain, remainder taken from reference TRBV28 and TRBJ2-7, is DVKVTQSSRYLVKRTGEKVFLECVQDMDHENMFWYRQDPGLGLRLIYFSYDVKMKEKGDIPEGYSVSREKKERFSLILESASTNQTSMYLCASSFWGQGADEQYFGPGTRLTVT.

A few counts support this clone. The CDR3: CASSPGGQGDYGYTF. Here the CDR3 DNA reads TGTGCCAGCAGTCCAGGCGGACAGGGGGACTATGGCTACACCTTC. V gene TRBV28 combines with J gene TRBJ1-2; 10 bases line up with TRBD1. The CDR3 has 15 residues. V shed 5 bases and J 3 bases; nucleotides not matched to a gene: 6. Per the germline V gene, CDR1 is MDHEN and CDR2 is SYDVKM.

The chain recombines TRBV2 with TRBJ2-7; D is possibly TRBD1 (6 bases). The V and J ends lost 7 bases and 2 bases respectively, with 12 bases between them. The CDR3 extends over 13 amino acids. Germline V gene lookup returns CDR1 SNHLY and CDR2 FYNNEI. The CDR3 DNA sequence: TGTGCCAGCATTGTTGGACAGACCTACGAGCAGTACTTC. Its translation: CASIVGQTYEQYF. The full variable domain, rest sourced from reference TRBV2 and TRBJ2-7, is EPEVTQTPSHQVTQMGQEVILRCVPISNHLYFYWYRQILGQKVEFLVSFYNNEISEKSEIFDDQFSVERPDGSNFTLKIRSTKLEDSAMYFCASIVGQTYEQYFGPGTRLTVT.

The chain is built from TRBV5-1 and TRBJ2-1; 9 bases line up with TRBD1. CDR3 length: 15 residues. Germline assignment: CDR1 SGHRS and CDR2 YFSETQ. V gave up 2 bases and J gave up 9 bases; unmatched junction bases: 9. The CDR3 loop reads CASSLVLTGGGEQFF. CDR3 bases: TGCGCCAGCAGCTTAGTATTGACAGGGGGAGGTGAGCAGTTCTTC.

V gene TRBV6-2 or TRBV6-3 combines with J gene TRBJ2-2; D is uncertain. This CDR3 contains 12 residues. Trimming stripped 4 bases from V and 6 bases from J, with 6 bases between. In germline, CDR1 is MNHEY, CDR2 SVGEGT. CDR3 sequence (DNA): TGTGCCAGCAGTTCTAGTGCCGGGGAGCTGTTTTTT. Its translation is CASSSSAGELFF.

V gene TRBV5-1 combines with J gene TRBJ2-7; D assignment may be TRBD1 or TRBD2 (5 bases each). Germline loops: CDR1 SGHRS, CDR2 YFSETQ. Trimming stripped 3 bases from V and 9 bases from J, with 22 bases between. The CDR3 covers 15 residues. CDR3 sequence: CASSWGRPTLDGQYF. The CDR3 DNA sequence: TGCGCCAGCAGCTGGGGGAGACCCACCCTCGACGGGCAGTACTTC.

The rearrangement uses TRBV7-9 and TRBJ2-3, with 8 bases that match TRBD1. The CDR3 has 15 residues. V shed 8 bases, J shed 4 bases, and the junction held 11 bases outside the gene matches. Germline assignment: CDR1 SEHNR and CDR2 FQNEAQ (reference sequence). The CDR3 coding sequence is TGTGCCAGCTCCACGGACAGGGCGTTGGCAGATACGCAGTATTTT. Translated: CASSTDRALADTQYF.

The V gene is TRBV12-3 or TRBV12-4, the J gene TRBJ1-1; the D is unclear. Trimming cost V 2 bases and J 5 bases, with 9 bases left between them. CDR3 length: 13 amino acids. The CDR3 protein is CASSLFGVTEAFF. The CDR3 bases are TGTGCCAGCAGTTTATTCGGGGTAACTGAAGCTTTCTTT.

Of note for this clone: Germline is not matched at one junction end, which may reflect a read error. For the CDR3, the DNA is TGTGCCAGCAGCGAAGAGACTAGCCTTTCCTACGAGCAGTACTTC. It translates to CASSEETSLSYEQYF. The gene calls are TRBV3-1 (or the pseudogene TRBV3-2) and TRBJ2-7; 7 positions agree with TRBD2. This CDR3 is 15 amino acids long. Germline CDR1 is LGHDT and CDR2 is YNNKEL (reference sequence).

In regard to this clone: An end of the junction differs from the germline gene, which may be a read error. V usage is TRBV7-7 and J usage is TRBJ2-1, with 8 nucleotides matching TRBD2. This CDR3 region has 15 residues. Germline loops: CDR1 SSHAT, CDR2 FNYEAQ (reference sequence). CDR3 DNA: TGTGCTAGCAGCTTAGCAGGCGGGAGGACCGATGAGCAGTTCTTC. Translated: CASSLAGGRTDEQFF.

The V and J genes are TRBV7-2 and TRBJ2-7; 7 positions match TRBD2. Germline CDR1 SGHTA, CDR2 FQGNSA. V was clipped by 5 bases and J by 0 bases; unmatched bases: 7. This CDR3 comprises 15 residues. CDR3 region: CASSPVREASYEQYF. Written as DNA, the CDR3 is TGTGCCAGCAGCCCTGTACGGGAGGCCTCCTACGAGCAGTACTTC. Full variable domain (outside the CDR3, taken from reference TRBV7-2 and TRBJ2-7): GAGVSQSPSNKVTEKGKDVELRCDPISGHTALYWYRQSLGQGLEFLIYFQGNSAPDKSGLPSDRFSAERTGGSVSTLTIQRTQQEDSAVYLCASSPVREASYEQYFGPGTRLTVT.